Sequencing of this T cell receptor beta chain was carried out in a study of cytomegalovirus exposure and HLA in healthy donors. PCR was performed using 60 Vbeta and 13 Jbeta primers. Sequencing used immunoSEQ multiplex PCR; TCRdb keeps in-frame clones, though not all of them. Of some 150,000 clones in the sample, 77% were seen once. Findings of the study overall: Previously analyzed data showed that most TCR beta V segments were productive at a frequency of about 87% or about 30%. In a later analysis, common viral pathogens appeared linked to several of the most significant clusters. Most CMV-associated TCR beta chains appeared HLA-restricted in a later analysis.

With respect to this clone: The antigen remains undetermined.

The CDR3 is made up of 12 amino acids. Per the germline V gene, CDR1 is SEHNR and CDR2 is FQNEAQ (reference sequence). V was clipped by 6 bases and J by 8 bases, with 11 bases between them. The sample taken for sequencing was PBMCs. The sequence was obtained from a male donor in good health and CMV-seronegative. The genes are TRBV7-9 and TRBJ2-1, with D perhaps TRBD2 (5 bases). CDR3 sequence: CASSWEFYEQFF. Written as DNA, the CDR3 is TGTGCCAGCAGTTGGGAGTTCTATGAGCAGTTCTTC.